The clone carrying this TCR beta chain was seen only once. The sample belongs to a study of blood T cell repertoires in COVID-19. After removal of 9 bases from V and 6 bases from J, the junction contained 22 bases not matched to a gene. The CDR3 length is 17 residues. CDR1 and CDR2 from the germline V gene are KGHDR and SFDVKD. TCRdb's copy holds only in-frame clones and misses some; the assay was immunoSEQ multiplex PCR. The sample has more than 200,000 clones, 88% seen once. Specimen: peripheral blood. This TCR was recovered from a human donor in a cohort sampled during active COVID-19. The chain combines TRBV24-1 with TRBJ2-7, with TRBD2 matching over 7 bases. The CDR3 here is CATRVQRRAGDAGEQYF. DNA for the CDR3: TGTGCCACCCGGGTCCAAAGAAGGGCGGGAGATGCGGGCGAGCAGTACTTC.